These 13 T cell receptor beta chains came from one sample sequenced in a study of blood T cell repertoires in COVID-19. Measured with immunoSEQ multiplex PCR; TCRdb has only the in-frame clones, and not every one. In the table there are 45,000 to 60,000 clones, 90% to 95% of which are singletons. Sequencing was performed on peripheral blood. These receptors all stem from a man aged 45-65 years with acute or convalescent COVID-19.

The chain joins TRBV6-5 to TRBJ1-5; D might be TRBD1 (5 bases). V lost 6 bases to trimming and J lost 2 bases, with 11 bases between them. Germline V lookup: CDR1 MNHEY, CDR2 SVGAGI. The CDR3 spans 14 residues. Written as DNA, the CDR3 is TGTGCCAGCAGCCGAGACAGTGGCAATCAGCCCCAGCATTTT. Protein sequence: CASSRDSGNQPQHF.

As DNA, the CDR3 is TGTGCCAGCGAAGAGGGACTCGTGAGCTCTGGAAACACCATATATTTT. Protein product: CASEEGLVSSGNTIYF. The rearrangement uses TRBV5-8 and TRBJ1-3, with D perhaps TRBD1 (5 bases). The V and J ends lost 7 bases and 0 bases respectively, with 17 bases between them. Per the germline V gene, CDR1 is SGHTS and CDR2 is YDEGEE. The CDR3 is 16 residues long.

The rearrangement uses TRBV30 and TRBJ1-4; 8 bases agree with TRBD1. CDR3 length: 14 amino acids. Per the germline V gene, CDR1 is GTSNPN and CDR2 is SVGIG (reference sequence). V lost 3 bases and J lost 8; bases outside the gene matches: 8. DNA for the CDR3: TGTGCCTGGAGCGGCCAGGGGGCGCGGGAAAAACTGTTTTTT. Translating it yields CAWSGQGAREKLFF.

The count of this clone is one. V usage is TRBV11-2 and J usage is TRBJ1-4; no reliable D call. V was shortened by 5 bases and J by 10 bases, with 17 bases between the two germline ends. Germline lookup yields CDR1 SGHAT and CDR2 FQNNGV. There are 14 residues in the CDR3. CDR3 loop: CASSEAGSRVKLFF. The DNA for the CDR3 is TGTGCCAGCAGCGAGGCTGGGAGTCGCGTAAAACTGTTTTTT.

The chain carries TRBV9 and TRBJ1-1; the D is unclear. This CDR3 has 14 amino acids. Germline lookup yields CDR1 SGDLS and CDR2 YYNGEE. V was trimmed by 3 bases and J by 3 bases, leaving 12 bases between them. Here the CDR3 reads CASSAHQAHTEAFF. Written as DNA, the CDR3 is TGTGCCAGCAGCGCGCATCAGGCGCACACTGAAGCTTTCTTT.

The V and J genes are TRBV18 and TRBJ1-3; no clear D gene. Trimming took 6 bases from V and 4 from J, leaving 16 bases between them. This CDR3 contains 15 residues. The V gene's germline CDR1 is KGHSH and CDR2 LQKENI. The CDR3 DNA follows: TGTGCCAGCTCCCAGCGGAAAATTGAGGGAAACACCATATATTTT. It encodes CASSQRKIEGNTIYF. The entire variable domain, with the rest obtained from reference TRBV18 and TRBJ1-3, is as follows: NAGVMQNPRHLVRRRGQEARLRCSPMKGHSHVYWYRQLPEEGLKFMVYLQKENIIDESGMPKERFSAEFPKEGPSILRIQQVVRGDSAAYFCASSQRKIEGNTIYFGEGSWLTVV.

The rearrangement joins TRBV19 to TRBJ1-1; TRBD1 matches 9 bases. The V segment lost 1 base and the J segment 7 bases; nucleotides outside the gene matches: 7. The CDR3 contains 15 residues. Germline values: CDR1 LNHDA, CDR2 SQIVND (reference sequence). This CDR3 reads CASSIVGQGFIEAFF. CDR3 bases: TGTGCCAGTAGTATAGTGGGACAGGGTTTTATTGAAGCTTTCTTT.

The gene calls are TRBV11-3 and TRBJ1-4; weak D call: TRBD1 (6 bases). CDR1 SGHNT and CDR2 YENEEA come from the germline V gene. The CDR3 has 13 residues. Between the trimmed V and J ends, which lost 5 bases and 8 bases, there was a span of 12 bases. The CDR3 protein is CASSPLQGEKLFF. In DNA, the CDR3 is TGTGCCAGCAGCCCTCTCCAGGGGGAAAAACTGTTTTTT.

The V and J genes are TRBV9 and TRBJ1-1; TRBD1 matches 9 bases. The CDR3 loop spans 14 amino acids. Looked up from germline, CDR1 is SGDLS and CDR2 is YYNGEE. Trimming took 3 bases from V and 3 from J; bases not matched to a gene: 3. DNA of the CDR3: TGTGCCAGCAGCGGGACAGGGGCCGACACTGAAGCTTTCTTT. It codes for CASSGTGADTEAFF.

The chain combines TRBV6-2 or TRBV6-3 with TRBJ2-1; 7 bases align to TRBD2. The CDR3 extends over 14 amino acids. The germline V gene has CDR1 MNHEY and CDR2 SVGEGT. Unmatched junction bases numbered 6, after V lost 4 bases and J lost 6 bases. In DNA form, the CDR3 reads TGTGCCAGCAGTTTTAGGCGGGAGTTCAATGAGCAGTTCTTC. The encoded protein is CASSFRREFNEQFF.

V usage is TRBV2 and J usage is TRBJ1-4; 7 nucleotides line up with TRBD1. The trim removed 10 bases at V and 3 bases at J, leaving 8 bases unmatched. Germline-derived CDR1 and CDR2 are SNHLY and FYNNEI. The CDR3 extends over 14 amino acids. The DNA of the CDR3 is TGTGCCACCTCAAACCAGGGGGCTAATGAAAAACTGTTTTTT. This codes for CATSNQGANEKLFF.

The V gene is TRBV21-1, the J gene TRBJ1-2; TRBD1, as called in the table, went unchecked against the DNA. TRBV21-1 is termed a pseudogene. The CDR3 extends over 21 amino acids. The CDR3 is CASSKALRWTVSSSCNYGYTF. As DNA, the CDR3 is TGTGCCAGCAGCAAAGCGCTTAGGTGGACAGTCAGCTCGAGTTGTAACTATGGCTACACCTTC.

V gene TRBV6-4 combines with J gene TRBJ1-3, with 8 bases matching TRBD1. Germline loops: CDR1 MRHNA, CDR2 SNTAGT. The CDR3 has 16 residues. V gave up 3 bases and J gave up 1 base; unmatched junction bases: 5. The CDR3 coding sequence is TGTGCCAGCAGTGAGACAGGGGAGGGATCTGGAAACACCATATATTTT. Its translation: CASSETGEGSGNTIYF.